This is a list of T cell receptor beta chains from one sample in a study of blood T cell repertoires in COVID-19. Only in-frame clones appear in the TCRdb table, and some are missing; sequencing was by immunoSEQ multiplex PCR. The sample has fewer than 300,000 clones, roughly 85% seen once. Sample: PBMCs or T cells enriched from blood (not recorded which). These receptors were taken from a woman aged 45-59 years who had recovered from COVID-19. The CDR3 runs from the conserved cysteine through the conserved F or W. D genes are given only for firm matches. Clone size is stated in some rows and not others, as once, few, many or a class when expanded.

size,D,J,V,DNA,CDR3
NA,NA,TRBJ1-1,TRBV14,TGTGCCAGCAGCCCCACCTTGGGGCAGAAAAACCCTGAAGCTTTCTTT,CASSPTLGQKNPEAFF
NA,TRBD1,TRBJ1-1,TRBV7-2,TGTGCCAGCAGCTCAGGGACAGGACGGATGAACACTGAAGCTTTCTTT,CASSSGTGRMNTEAFF
NA,TRBD1,TRBJ2-1,TRBV10-3,TGTGCCATCAGTCAGGGGGCAAATGAGCAGTTCTTC,CAISQGANEQFF
NA,NA,TRBJ2-5,TRBV13,TGTGCCAGCAGCTTAGAGCGGGCCCAAGAGACCCAGTACTTC,CASSLERAQETQYF
once,TRBD1,TRBJ2-1,TRBV7-2,TGTGCCAGCAGCTCCAGGACAGGGCTCTCCTACAATGAGCAGTTCTTC,CASSSRTGLSYNEQFF
NA,NA,TRBJ1-3,TRBV10-2,TGCGCCAGCAGCGAGGGGGGACACTCTGGAAACACCATATATTTT,CASSEGGHSGNTIYF
NA,NA,TRBJ1-2,TRBV18,TGTGCCAGCTCACCACCGGGGGCTGGCTACACCTTC,CASSPPGAGYTF
few,TRBD1,TRBJ2-2,TRBV12-3/TRBV12-4,TGTGCCAGCAGCACAGGGGCCGGGGAGCTGTTTTTT,CASSTGAGELFF
NA,NA,TRBJ1-1,TRBV28,TGTGCCAGCAGCTCGTTGGGGCCTGAAGCTTTCTTT,CASSSLGPEAFF
NA,TRBD1,TRBJ2-7,TRBV28,TGTGCCAGCAGGGGTGGGGGACAGGGACGTTACGAGCAGTACTTC,CASRGGGQGRYEQYF
NA,NA,TRBJ1-4,TRBV15,TGTGCCACCAGCGGGGGGAACGTACAAGCCTTCAATGAAAAACTGTTTTTT,CATSGGNVQAFNEKLFF
NA,TRBD1,TRBJ1-6,TRBV30,TGTGCCTGGGGTTCGGACAGGGTTGGATCACCCCTCCACTTT,CAWGSDRVGSPLHF
few,NA,TRBJ2-6,TRBV5-4,TGTGCCAGCGGCGTAAGAGGCAGGGGAAACTCTGGGGCCAACGTCCTGACTTTC,CASGVRGRGNSGANVLTF
NA,NA,TRBJ1-2,TRBV18,TGTGCCAGCTCACCGATAAACGGTGACACGGAAGGCTACACCTTC,CASSPINGDTEGYTF
NA,NA,TRBJ2-3,TRBV5-1,TGCGCCAGCAGCTTGACCAGGTCAACAGATACGCAGTATTTT,CASSLTRSTDTQYF
NA,NA,TRBJ2-7,TRBV18,TGTGCCAGCTCACCGGTGGGCAGGGGATACGAGCAGTACTTC,CASSPVGRGYEQYF
NA,NA,TRBJ1-4,TRBV7-9,TGTGCCAGCAGCTGGGGGGATGAAAAACTGTTTTTT,CASSWGDEKLFF
NA,TRBD1,TRBJ1-1,TRBV11-2,TGTGCCAGCAGGGCTTCAAGGGGGCTGACTGAAGCTTTCTTT,CASRASRGLTEAFF
once,NA,TRBJ1-3,TRBV7-9,TGTGCCAGCAGCTTAGTTACACTAGTCTCTGGAAACACCATATATTTT,CASSLVTLVSGNTIYF
NA,TRBD2,TRBJ2-1,TRBV19,TGTGCCAGTAGTATACTTCTAGCGGGGGGGCTGTATGAGCAGTTCTTC,CASSILLAGGLYEQFF
NA,TRBD2,TRBJ2-7,TRBV11-3,TGTGCCAGCAGCTTAGGCGGGGGCGAGCAGTACTTC,CASSLGGGEQYF
NA,TRBD1,TRBJ1-5,TRBV29-1,TGCAGCGTCCCGGGACAGGGCGGGAATCAGCCCCAGCATTTT,CSVPGQGGNQPQHF
NA,NA,TRBJ1-4,TRBV11-2,TGTGCCAGCAGCAGAGGGTTGACTAATGAAAAACTGTTTTTT,CASSRGLTNEKLFF
NA,TRBD2,TRBJ2-2,TRBV10-2,TGCGCCAGCAGAGTTAGCGGGGGGTCGAACACCGGGGAGCTGTTTTTT,CASRVSGGSNTGELFF
NA,NA,TRBJ2-2,TRBV2,TGTGCCAGCAGCCGGATCAGGACGAACACCGGGGAGCTGTTTTTT,CASSRIRTNTGELFF
NA,TRBD1,TRBJ2-1,TRBV4-2,TGTGCCAGCAGCCCGACAGGGTATGAGCAGTTCTTC,CASSPTGYEQFF
NA,NA,TRBJ2-5,TRBV20-1,TGCAGTGCTAGTTTGGGGGACACCGAACCGAAGGGAGAGACCCAGTACTTC,CSASLGDTEPKGETQYF
NA,TRBD2,TRBJ2-3,TRBV9,TGTGCCAGCAGCGCACTAGCGGGGGGGTTTACAGATACGCAGTATTTT,CASSALAGGFTDTQYF
once,TRBD1,TRBJ2-3,TRBV19,TGTGCCAGTAGTATCGGGACAGGCTCCACAGATACGCAGTATTTT,CASSIGTGSTDTQYF
NA,TRBD1,TRBJ1-1,TRBV30,TGTGCCTGGAGTGGAAACCAGGGGGTTGAAGCTTTCTTT,CAWSGNQGVEAFF
NA,TRBD2,TRBJ2-7,TRBV27,TGTGCCAGCAGTCCTAGCGGGGTTCTTGCCTACGAGCAGTACTTC,CASSPSGVLAYEQYF
NA,NA,TRBJ1-6,TRBV7-8,TGTGCCAGCAGCCCAACGGTCCTCTATAATTCACCCCTCCACTTT,CASSPTVLYNSPLHF
NA,NA,TRBJ2-7,TRBV4-3,TGCGCCAGCAGCCAAGAACCAGCGAATTTCCCCTACGAGCAGTACTTC,CASSQEPANFPYEQYF
NA,TRBD2,TRBJ2-5,TRBV19,TGTGCCACCACTCATACTAGCGGGGGGCCCGAAGAGACCCAGTACTTC,CATTHTSGGPEETQYF
NA,NA,TRBJ1-4,TRBV5-1,TGCGCCAGCAGTTGGACAGCAGAAAATGAAAAACTGTTTTTT,CASSWTAENEKLFF
NA,NA,TRBJ1-6,TRBV7-2,TGTGCCAGCAGCCCCCCTGGACAGTCTTCACCCCTCCACTTT,CASSPPGQSSPLHF
once,TRBD2,TRBJ2-2,TRBV5-4,TGTGCCAGCAGCTTGGGACTAGCGGGAGGGGGGTTCACCGGGGAGCTGTTTTTT,CASSLGLAGGGFTGELFF
NA,NA,TRBJ2-3,TRBV27,TGTGCCAGCAGTTTATCGTCGGGGGGCACAGATACGCAGTATTTT,CASSLSSGGTDTQYF
NA,NA,TRBJ1-5,TRBV19,TGTGCCAGTAGTATTTATCGACTCGGTGGCAATCAGCCCCAGCATTTT,CASSIYRLGGNQPQHF
few,NA,TRBJ2-7,TRBV5-5,TGTGCCAGCAGCTTGGACACCTTATACGAGCAGTACTTC,CASSLDTLYEQYF
NA,TRBD1,TRBJ1-4,TRBV6-5,TGTGCCAGCAGCACCCGGGGACAGGGTGATGAAAAACTGTTTTTT,CASSTRGQGDEKLFF
NA,NA,TRBJ1-1,TRBV12-3/TRBV12-4,TGTGCCAGCAGCCTACAGGGCGGCACTGAAGCTTTCTTT,CASSLQGGTEAFF
NA,TRBD2,TRBJ2-1,TRBV4-1,TGCGCCAGCAGCCAAGTTAGCGGGGGGGGTCGCAATGAGCAGTTCTTC,CASSQVSGGGRNEQFF
NA,TRBD1,TRBJ2-7,TRBV7-9,TGTGCCAGCAGCATAGGACAGGGAGGCGCCGAGCAGTACTTC,CASSIGQGGAEQYF
NA,NA,TRBJ1-2,TRBV6-1,TGTGCCAGCAGTGAAAGGCCAGGGGATGGCTACACCTTC,CASSERPGDGYTF
NA,TRBD1,TRBJ2-3,TRBV11-3,TGTGCCAGCAGCTTGGGACAGAGATCCACAGATACGCAGTATTTT,CASSLGQRSTDTQYF
NA,TRBD1,TRBJ1-3,TRBV3-1/TRBV3-2,TGTGCCAGCAGCCCTCAATACAGGGGCAGGGGAAACACCATATATTTT,CASSPQYRGRGNTIYF
NA,TRBD2,TRBJ2-3,TRBV28,TGTGCCAGCAGGCTGACTAGCGGGGGGGTGCATACGCAGTATTTT,CASRLTSGGVHTQYF